This T cell receptor beta chain was captured in a study of shared clonotypes between healthy human individuals. Study-wide results and limits: Sharing across four donors was highest in naive CD4 (roughly 5%) and lowest in memory CD8 (roughly 0.4%). Non-shared clonotypes had lower generation probabilities than clonotypes shared by all four sorted-subset donors. The study drew on few donors, limiting represented genetic and exposure-history diversity.

As defined, naive CD8 cells were CD45RO-negative and positively selected for CCR7, with terminally differentiated effector memory CD45RA+ cells excluded. Participating donors were healthy, HIV-negative adults free of recent acute infections or vaccinations. V lost 0 bases to trimming and J lost 6 bases, with 21 bases between them. CDR3 length: 18 residues. The germline V gene encodes CDR1 LGHNA and CDR2 YNFKEQ. TCRdb's table, derived via immunoSEQ multiplex PCR, lists solely in-frame clones and lacks some. The sample lists about 2.1 million clones; roughly 93% were seen once. With regard to this clone: Antigen specificity is unknown.

This clonotype originated in a man in his late teens or twenties in good health. Some clones in this sample may be carry-over from other donors' samples. Sequencing used naive CD8+ T cells from PBMCs. The rearrangement uses TRBV4-2 and TRBJ2-1, with D perhaps given as TRBD1 or TRBD2 (5 bases each). Here the CDR3 reads CASSQDPRPGRKGNEQFF. CDR3 bases: TGTGCCAGCAGCCAAGATCCTCGTCCGGGACGAAAAGGCAATGAGCAGTTCTTC.